The 3 T cell receptor beta chains listed next were all sequenced from one sample in a study of early T cells in non-severe SARS-CoV-2 infection. Via MiXCR, TCRdb re-called the 5' RACE reads, giving one row per CDR3 protein. The table includes about 48,000 distinct CDR3 sequences, around 5.6% detected once. Sequencing was done on a sample of whole blood. These TCRs come from an adult who was a healthcare worker with PCR-confirmed SARS-CoV-2 infection or an uninfected control (not recorded which).

There are many counts of this clonotype. The J gene is TRBJ2-1, the V gene TRBV6-2 or TRBV6-3; D possibly matches TRBD1 or TRBD2 (5 bases each). Trimming removed 5 bases at V and 0 bases at J, with 17 bases between. The CDR3 runs to 17 residues. Germline assignment: CDR1 MNHEY and CDR2 SVGEGT. DNA for the CDR3: TGTGCCAGCAGTCAACCCTGGGACGGACTCTCCTACAATGAGCAGTTCTTC. Translated: CASSQPWDGLSYNEQFF.

The chain recombines TRBV20-1 with TRBJ2-1, with 8 bases matching TRBD2. Looked up from germline, CDR1 is DFQATT and CDR2 is SNEGSKA (reference sequence). The CDR3 is 14 amino acids. V lost 4 bases and J lost 1; bases outside the gene matches: 3. CDR3 sequence reads: CSAMTSASYNEQFF. In DNA, the CDR3 is TGCAGTGCTATGACTAGCGCATCCTACAATGAGCAGTTCTTC.

About this clonotype itself: With a much larger clone just one base away, this may be a read error. The chain uses TRBV2 and TRBJ2-1, with TRBD2 identical over 14 bases. CDR1 and CDR2 from the germline V gene are SNHLY and FYNNEI. After removal of 7 bases from V and 12 bases from J, the junction contained 11 bases not matched to a gene. This CDR3 spans 15 amino acids. CDR3 nucleotide sequence: TGTGCCAGCAACGCCGGGACTAGCGGGGGAGATGTGCAGTTCTTC. Residues: CASNAGTSGGDVQFF.